One sample yielded the 13 T cell receptor beta chains listed below, sequenced in a study of CD8+ T cells in alopecia areata. Sorting of pooled cutaneous lymph node cells was based on CD4, CD8alpha, NKG2D, NKG2ACE and other markers. Extracted from the samples, RNA was reverse transcribed into cDNA to serve as the sequencing template. Libraries were prepared by immunoSEQ multiplex PCR; TCRdb keeps only in-frame clonotypes and omits some of them. The sample lists about 300,000 clones, none appearing once, the ten largest making up 1.2%. The source material was CD4+ T cells sorted from a lymph node. The source of these receptors is a C3H/HeJ mouse with alopecia areata. The mice in this strain carry MHC haplotype H2-k.

The table lists this clone with a few counts. Mouse germline and gene names are used. The sequenced fragment ends 4 residues before the CDR3 boundary, so the rest is inferred from the germline J gene. This same CDR3 is encoded by further DNA sequences in the sample. The V and J genes are TRBV19 and TRBJ2-7, with a tentative D call TRBD1 (6 bases). Germline V gene lookup returns CDR1 FNHDT and CDR2 SITEND (reference sequence). The CDR3 runs to 13 residues. CDR3 sequence: CASRPGTPYEQYF. The sequenced CDR3 bases are TGTGCCAGCAGACCCGGGACACCTTAT.

This clone was seen more than once but under ten times. Here the gene names and germline are mouse. The read comes to an end 4 residues before the CDR3 does, leaving the germline J gene to fill in the end. The J gene is TRBJ2-2, the V gene TRBV1; tentative D call: TRBD2 (6 bases). CDR1 is NSQYPW and CDR2 is LRSPGD in the germline V gene (reference sequence). CDR3 length: 16 residues. The ends were cut back, 0 bases at V and 3 bases at J, with 11 bases in the middle. CDR3 loop: CTCSADLGSDTGQLYF. The sequenced CDR3 bases are TGCACCTGCAGTGCAGATCTGGGGTCGGACACCGGG. Full variable domain (missing parts from reference TRBV1 and TRBJ2-2): VTLLEQNPRWRLVPRGQAVNLRCILKNSQYPWMSWYQQDLQKQLQWLFTLRSPGDKEVKSLPGADYLATRVTDTELRLQVANMSQGRTLYCTCSADLGSDTGQLYFGEGSKLTVL.

Worth noting for this clone: Gene labels here are mouse ones. From the germline J gene comes the end of the CDR3, since the read stops 4 residues before it. The same CDR3 arises from other DNA sequences in this sample as well. V usage is TRBV19 and J usage is TRBJ2-5; 11 nucleotides match TRBD2. The CDR3 runs to 15 residues. From germline, CDR1 is FNHDT and CDR2 SITEND (reference sequence). Trimming cost V 5 bases and J 2 bases; bases outside gene matches: 4. The sequenced CDR3 bases are TGTGCCAGCAGCTCGACTGGGGGGGGCCAAGAC. Residues: CASSSTGGGQD. The whole CDR3 reads CASSSTGGGQDTQYF.

This clone was seen a handful of times. Germline and genes here are mouse. Sequencing ends 4 residues short of the CDR3 end; the germline J gene provides the rest. The chain joins TRBV17 to TRBJ2-7, with 8 bases fitting TRBD2. The CDR3 covers 15 residues. CDR1 and CDR2 from the germline V gene are MNHDT and YYDKIL. The V gene end was trimmed by 5 bases and the J gene end by 0 bases; junction bases not matched to a gene: 6. This CDR3 reads CASSPYWGSSYEQYF. Partial CDR3 DNA: TGTGCTAGCAGTCCTTACTGGGGGAGCTCCTAT.

Notes on this clone: The genes are named according to mouse. The read finishes 4 residues shy of the CDR3 end, and the germline J gene is used to complete it. The chain carries TRBV19 and TRBJ2-7; 11 bases fit TRBD2. Germline CDR1 reads FNHDT; CDR2 reads SITEND (reference sequence). The CDR3 runs 14 residues. CDR3 sequence reads: CASSGRTGGYEQYF. The sequenced CDR3 bases are TGTGCCAGCAGTGGCCGGACTGGGGGGTAT.

This clone occurred a few times. Any gene name here is a mouse gene name. The DNA ends 3 residues before the CDR3 does, and the rest of the CDR3 is filled in from the germline J gene. The chain couples TRBV13-1 to TRBJ1-6, with a weak D call TRBD1 (6 bases). TRBJ1-6 is an ORF for which the function is uncertain. There are 16 residues in the CDR3. Trimming cost V 3 bases and J 7 bases, with 17 bases left between them. Germline CDR1 NSHNY, CDR2 SYGAGN. CDR3: CASSGGTIGGNSPLYF. Partial CDR3 DNA: TGTGCCAGCAGTGGGGGGACAATCGGGGGAAATTCGCCC.

Concerning this clone itself: The genes are named according to mouse. Read sequence stops 3 residues before the CDR3 end, and the germline J gene provides the missing end. V and J are TRBV13-2 and TRBJ1-6; no reliable D call. TRBJ1-6 is an open reading frame whose function is uncertain. CDR1 and CDR2 from the germline V gene are NNHNN and SYGAGS (reference sequence). V dropped 2 bases and J dropped 5 bases, with 2 bases sitting between them. CDR3 length: 12 residues. CDR3 region: CASGDNNSPLYF. The part of the CDR3 DNA that was read is TGTGCCAGCGGTGACAATAATTCGCCC.

Regarding this clone: Genes and germline are mouse. Read data end 4 residues before the CDR3 end; the end is taken from the germline J gene. The chain joins TRBV13-1 to TRBJ2-2; 8 bases are shared with TRBD2. Germline assignment: CDR1 NSHNY and CDR2 SYGAGN. After removal of 1 base from V and 4 bases from J, the junction contained 12 bases not matched to a gene. The CDR3 is 18 residues long. The sequenced part of the CDR3 DNA is TGTGCCAGCAGTGATCGGAGAGGCTGGGGGGCGGCCACCGGG. Residues: CASSDRRGWGAATG. The full CDR3 protein reads CASSDRRGWGAATGQLYF.

As concerns this clone: The gene names given are mouse names. The CDR3 goes on 4 residues after the read ends, and that part is filled in from the germline J gene. This sample includes further DNA sequences coding for the same CDR3. The V call is TRBV1, the J call TRBJ2-2; 11 bases are a match to TRBD2. Germline loops: CDR1 NSQYPW, CDR2 LRSPGD (reference sequence). This CDR3 has 16 amino acids. V trimming: 3 bases; J trimming: 4 bases; junction bases outside the gene matches: 4. Incomplete CDR3 DNA: TGCACCTGCAGTGCTGACTGGGGGGGGCGCACCGGG. Amino acid sequence: CTCSADWGGRTG. The entire CDR3 is CTCSADWGGRTGQLYF.

This clone was observed many times. Gene names denote mouse genes. This CDR3 reads CASRPQGSYNSPLYF. The covered CDR3 bases are TGTGCCAGCAGACCACAGGGGTCCTATAATTCGCCC. This chain joins TRBV13-3 and TRBJ1-6; 7 bases line up with TRBD1. Read sequence stops 3 residues before the CDR3 end, and the germline J gene provides the missing end. TRBJ1-6 is known as an ORF, though its function is uncertain. The V segment lost 5 bases and the J segment 1 base; nucleotides outside the gene matches: 3. The CDR3 is made up of 15 amino acids. The germline gives CDR1 NNHDY, CDR2 SYVADS.

This clone was seen many times. The gene names given are mouse names. Coverage ceases 4 residues before the CDR3 finishes, and the germline J gene fills in the end. This chain joins TRBV19 and TRBJ2-2, with 7 positions matching TRBD1. CDR1 and CDR2 from the germline V gene are FNHDT and SITEND (reference sequence). The CDR3 runs 15 residues. V lost 5 bases to trimming and J lost 1 base; unmatched junction nucleotides: 5. CDR3: CASSLRDRNTGQLYF. Incomplete CDR3 DNA: TGTGCCAGCAGCCTCCGGGACAGAAACACCGGG.

As for this clone: The genes are named according to mouse. The missing CDR3 end, 4 residues past where the read stops, is filled in from the germline J gene. The chain carries TRBV1 and TRBJ2-7; 9 positions agree with TRBD1. V lost 1 base to trimming and J lost 3 bases; unmatched junction nucleotides: 4. The CDR3 runs 15 residues. CDR1 NSQYPW and CDR2 LRSPGD come from the germline V gene (reference sequence). The covered CDR3 bases are TGCACCTGCAGTGCAGTACAGGGGGCGCGCTAT. It is translated as CTCSAVQGARY. The full-length CDR3 reads as CTCSAVQGARYEQYF.

This clone was seen only a few times. Gene names are the mouse ones. Sequencing ends 4 residues short of the CDR3 end; the germline J gene provides the rest. V gene TRBV31 combines with J gene TRBJ2-2; 8 nucleotides match TRBD2. After removal of 3 bases from V and 0 bases from J, the junction contained 3 bases not matched to a gene. This CDR3 region has 15 residues. The germline CDR1 and CDR2 sequences are GKSSPN and SITVG. The CDR3 reads CAWSWGEANTGQLYF. CDR3 DNA, as far as it was read: TGTGCCTGGAGCTGGGGGGAGGCAAACACCGGG.